One sample yielded the 5 T cell receptor beta chains listed below, sequenced in a study of regulatory T cells in long-lasting Graves disease. Arm-PCR of CDR3 regions with iRepertoire HTBI primers generated TCR beta libraries. In TCRdb, the multiplex PCR reads were re-called with MiXCR into one record per CDR3 protein. The repertoire holds a few hundred thousand distinct CDR3 sequences, with less than 30% as singletons. The time point is: persistent/refractory GD, antithyroid drugs over 5 years with positive TRAb. PBMC RNA served as the TCR library source. The material sequenced was peripheral blood mononuclear cells (PBMCs), taken when the disease was refractory, from a patient treated with antithyroid drugs. Source of these receptors: a woman in her forties with Graves disease.

This clonotype has at least ten counts. This chain connects TRBV2 to TRBJ1-5; D unclear. Per the germline V gene, CDR1 is SNHLY and CDR2 is FYNNEI. Trimming pared 6 bases from V and 0 bases from J, leaving 9 bases between. CDR3 length: 14 residues. As DNA, the CDR3 is TGTGCCAGCAGCGACATCTTTAGCAATCAGCCCCAGCATTTT. It translates to CASSDIFSNQPQHF.

This sequence joins TRBV5-1 and TRBJ1-2, with D possibly matching TRBD1 (5 bases). Germline-derived CDR1 and CDR2 are SGHRS and YFSETQ. This CDR3 comprises 15 residues. The ends were cut back, 0 bases at V and 4 bases at J, with 13 bases in the middle. CDR3 sequence reads: CASSLALAGRYGYTF. Here the CDR3 DNA reads TGCGCCAGCAGCTTGGCCTTGGCAGGGCGCTATGGCTACACCTTC.

In this sample, this clonotype turned up many times. J is TRBJ1-1 and V is TRBV7-9, with a weak D call TRBD1 (5 bases). The CDR3 totals 13 residues. Germline V gene data show CDR1 as SEHNR and CDR2 as FQNEAQ (reference sequence). Trimming cost V 7 bases and J 1 base, with 10 bases left between them. The CDR3 sequence: CASMQGANTEAFF. DNA for the CDR3: TGTGCCAGCATGCAGGGAGCGAACACTGAAGCTTTCTTT.

The chain is built from TRBV3-1 and TRBJ2-1, with 8 nucleotides matching TRBD2. V shed 5 bases and J 7 bases; nucleotides not matched to a gene: 13. This CDR3 has 16 residues. The germline gives CDR1 LGHDT, CDR2 YNNKEL (reference sequence). CDR3 sequence (DNA): TGTGCCAGCAGCAAATTAGCGGGAACTCTCTGGAATGAGCAGTTCTTC. This encodes CASSKLAGTLWNEQFF.

In this sample, this clonotype turned up a few times. This chain connects TRBV12-3 or TRBV12-4 to TRBJ2-1, with D possibly called TRBD1 or TRBD2 (5 bases each). Trimming shortened V by 4 bases and J by 4 bases, and 14 bases separated the two germline ends. The CDR3 is made up of 15 amino acids. CDR3 loop: CASSWGTARYNEQFF. DNA of the CDR3: TGTGCCAGCAGTTGGGGGACGGCTCGGTACAATGAGCAGTTCTTC.